A single sample gave rise to the 32 T cell receptor beta chains below, sequenced in a study of post-analysis software for immune sequencing data. Broader study findings: With TRBV5-6, TRBV5-1 and TRBV20-1 included, about 5 TRBV segments were more frequent in patients than in controls.

What these receptors recognize is not known. TCR beta cDNA libraries included unique molecular identifiers. TCRdb reprocessed the PCR reads via MiXCR and lists one record per CDR3 protein. The repertoire holds 750,000 to 900,000 distinct CDR3 sequences, 35% to 55% seen once, with roughly 4.9% in the top ten. The sample consisted of blood. These receptors all stem from a girl aged 5 to 17 with multiple sclerosis.

The chain couples TRBV5-4 to TRBJ2-7, with a weak D call TRBD2 (5 bases). V was clipped by 1 base and J by 0 bases, with 8 bases between them. The CDR3 consists of 14 residues. Looked up from germline, CDR1 is SGHNT and CDR2 is YYREEE (reference sequence). The CDR3 DNA reads TGTGCCAGCAGCTTGCCTAGCAGCTCCTACGAGCAGTACTTC. Its protein product is CASSLPSSSYEQYF. Drawing the rest from reference TRBV5-4 and TRBJ2-7, the complete variable domain is ETGVTQSPTHLIKTRGQQVTLRCSSQSGHNTVSWYQQALGQGPQFIFQYYREEENGRGNFPPRFSGLQFPNYSSELNVNALELDDSALYLCASSLPSSSYEQYFGPGTRLTVT.

The rearrangement links TRBV2 to TRBJ2-5; D is perhaps TRBD1 (5 bases). The DNA end favors TRBJ2-7, so the J call may be wrong. CDR1 and CDR2 from the germline V gene are SNHLY and FYNNEI. The CDR3 is made up of 15 amino acids. The CDR3 DNA reads as TGTGCCAGCAGTGAATTGGGGCGTCCGCCCTACGAGCAGTACTTC. Its protein product is CASSELGRPPYEQYF.

V and J are TRBV20-1 and TRBJ2-3; 9 bases match TRBD2. The V gene's germline CDR1 is DFQATT and CDR2 SNEGSKA (reference sequence). CDR3 length equals 14 residues. The V and J ends lost 3 bases and 5 bases, in that order; junction bases with no gene match: 6. The CDR3 sequence is CSASLAGRGDTQYF. CDR3 coding DNA: TGCAGTGCTAGCCTAGCGGGACGGGGAGATACGCAGTATTTT.

The rearrangement uses TRBV12-3 or TRBV12-4 and TRBJ1-5; TRBD1 might be the D (5 bases). The germline V and J ends were trimmed by 1 base and 0 bases, with 10 bases remaining between them. This CDR3 has 16 amino acids. The CDR3 sequence is CASSLVGGFSNQPQHF. As DNA, the CDR3 is TGTGCCAGCAGTTTAGTGGGGGGATTTAGCAATCAGCCCCAGCATTTT.

This sequence joins TRBV4-3 and TRBJ2-1, with 11 bases matching TRBD1. J lost 6 bases, V lost 4 bases, and 8 bases had no gene match. CDR3 length: 16 residues. Germline V gives CDR1 LGHNA, CDR2 YSLEER. CDR3 protein: CASSPGGTGGFNEQFF. In DNA, the CDR3 is TGCGCCAGCAGCCCTGGTGGGACAGGGGGTTTCAATGAGCAGTTCTTC.

J is TRBJ1-4 and V is TRBV28, with 7 bases lining up with TRBD1. This CDR3 is built from 15 residues. CDR1 is MDHEN, CDR2 SYDVKM, per germline. V was pared by 6 bases and J by 5 bases, with 9 bases of the junction left unmatched. Here the CDR3 reads CASSLLDRRNEKLFF. DNA for the CDR3: TGTGCCAGCAGCCTACTGGACAGGCGGAATGAAAAACTGTTTTTT.

This chain connects TRBV7-9 to TRBJ2-3, with D perhaps TRBD1 (6 bases). Trimming removed 5 bases from V and 2 bases from J, with 17 bases in between. This CDR3 is 16 amino acids long. Germline V CDR1 and CDR2: SEHNR, FQNEAQ (reference sequence). CDR3 DNA: TGTGCCAGCAGCCGCCGGACAGCCGACGACACAGATACGCAGTATTTT. It codes for CASSRRTADDTDTQYF.

This clonotype was observed a handful of times. For the CDR3, the DNA is TGCGCCAGCAGCCAACAGGGTTTCGGGGCCAACGTCCTGACTTTC. It specifies CASSQQGFGANVLTF. The V call is TRBV4-3, the J call TRBJ2-6, with TRBD1 as a possible D gene (5 bases). The CDR3 is made up of 15 amino acids. The ends were cut back, 2 bases at V and 4 bases at J, with 9 bases in the middle. CDR1 and CDR2 (germline): LGHNA, YSLEER.

The chain links TRBV20-1 to TRBJ1-2; a weak D match, TRBD1 (6 bases). The CDR3 runs to 12 residues. Between the trimmed V and J ends, which lost 5 bases and 8 bases, there was a span of 15 bases. Germline CDR1 DFQATT, CDR2 SNEGSKA (reference sequence). CDR3 sequence (DNA): TGCAGTGCTCCCGCGCAGGGGTGGGGCTACACCTTC. It specifies CSAPAQGWGYTF.

This chain links TRBV4-3 with TRBJ2-5; no firm D call. CDR3 length: 14 residues. From germline, CDR1 is LGHNA and CDR2 YSLEER. V was shortened by 0 bases and J by 9 bases, with 14 bases between the two germline ends. The CDR3 sequence: CASSQDLAASPQYF. The CDR3 region has the DNA TGCGCCAGCAGCCAAGATCTCGCGGCCTCTCCCCAGTACTTC.

With respect to this clonotype: One end of the junction is discordant with germline, which a read error may explain. The V gene is TRBV12-3 or TRBV12-4, the J gene TRBJ2-4, with D perhaps matching TRBD1 (5 bases). This CDR3 region has 15 residues. Here the CDR3 reads CANSPDNLAKNIQYF. The CDR3 nucleotides are TGTGCCAACAGTCCGGACAACTTAGCCAAAAACATTCAGTACTTC.

The chain is built from TRBV20-1 and TRBJ1-2; D gene uncertain. The length of the CDR3 is 11 residues. CDR1 DFQATT and CDR2 SNEGSKA come from the germline V gene (reference sequence). CDR3 sequence reads: CSPPRYYGYTF. The CDR3 bases are TGCAGCCCCCCGCGGTACTATGGCTACACCTTC.

The V and J genes are TRBV13 and TRBJ2-7, with 7 nucleotides matching TRBD2. The germline V gene encodes CDR1 PRHDT and CDR2 FYEKMQ (reference sequence). J gave up 7 bases and V 0 bases, and 3 bases lay outside the gene matches. The CDR3 is made up of 13 amino acids. The CDR3 sequence is CASSLGASGEQYF. The CDR3 nucleotides are TGTGCCAGCAGCTTAGGGGCTAGCGGTGAGCAGTACTTC. The whole variable domain, remainder taken from reference TRBV13 and TRBJ2-7, is AAGVIQSPRHLIKEKRETATLKCYPIPRHDTVYWYQQGPGQDPQFLISFYEKMQSDKGSIPDRFSAQQFSDYHSELNMSSLELGDSALYFCASSLGASGEQYFGPGTRLTVT.

The chain links TRBV7-2 to TRBJ2-1; possible D gene TRBD2, 7 bases. V dropped 3 bases and J dropped 6 bases, with 15 bases sitting between them. This CDR3 comprises 15 residues. Germline CDR1 SGHTA, CDR2 FQGNSA. CDR3 residues: CASSFGGGSVNEQFF. CDR3 in DNA: TGTGCCAGCAGCTTTGGGGGCGGGAGTGTCAATGAGCAGTTCTTC.

The V call is TRBV6-5, the J call TRBJ2-3, with D perhaps matching TRBD2 (7 bases). V lost 6 bases and J lost 6, with 13 bases in between. Germline loops: CDR1 MNHEY, CDR2 SVGAGI. This CDR3 has 13 amino acids. Here the CDR3 reads CASRGGTQDTQYF. The CDR3 DNA reads TGTGCCAGCAGGGGGGGGACACAGGATACGCAGTATTTT.

The rearrangement joins TRBV12-3 or TRBV12-4 to TRBJ2-4; 9 bases fit TRBD1. The J call is uncertain, as TRBJ2-7 better fits the DNA end. The CDR3 consists of 14 residues. The DNA for the CDR3 is TGTGCCAGCAGTTTACAGGGGACAGGGTCCGAGCAGTACTTC. It yields the protein CASSLQGTGSEQYF.

This chain connects TRBV20-1 to TRBJ2-1, with 9 bases matching TRBD2. Germline CDR1 and CDR2: DFQATT and SNEGSKA (reference sequence). V lost 0 bases to trimming and J lost 6 bases; unmatched junction nucleotides: 6. The CDR3 loop spans 15 amino acids. CDR3 sequence (DNA): TGCAGTGCTAGAGAGGGGGCGGGAGGGTTCAATGAGCAGTTCTTC. It specifies CSAREGAGGFNEQFF.

The V gene is TRBV7-9, the J gene TRBJ2-3; D remains ambiguous. Trimming cost V 3 bases and J 4 bases, with 5 bases left between them. This CDR3 region has 12 residues. Germline CDR1 and CDR2: SEHNR and FQNEAQ (reference sequence). CDR3 amino acids: CASSFASDTQYF. The CDR3, as DNA: TGTGCCAGCAGCTTCGCATCAGATACGCAGTATTTT.

This clonotype was seen a few times. The V and J genes are TRBV20-1 and TRBJ2-4; 15 nucleotides line up with TRBD2. With the DNA end fitting TRBJ2-7 better, the J assignment may be wrong. Germline lookup yields CDR1 DFQATT and CDR2 SNEGSKA (reference sequence). The CDR3 loop spans 16 amino acids. The CDR3 sequence: CSVPRGLAGGPVEQYF. Written as DNA, the CDR3 is TGCAGTGTTCCGCGCGGACTAGCGGGAGGGCCGGTCGAGCAGTACTTC.

This clonotype was detected a few times. This chain connects TRBV2 to TRBJ1-2; D gene unclear. Trimming pared 8 bases from V and 8 bases from J, leaving 21 bases between. Germline V gives CDR1 SNHLY, CDR2 FYNNEI. The CDR3 is 14 residues long. CDR3 residues: CASPADRELAGYTF. The CDR3 DNA is TGTGCCAGCCCCGCGGACCGGGAGCTCGCCGGCTACACCTTC.

CDR3 in DNA: TGTGCCAGCAGTCCGGTGCGTGACGAGCAGTACTTC. It translates to CASSPVRDEQYF. The chain combines TRBV7-9 with TRBJ2-7, with D uncertain. The CDR3 has 12 amino acids. The V end was cut by 6 bases, the J end by 5 bases, with 11 bases between. Germline CDR1 SEHNR, CDR2 FQNEAQ (reference sequence). The full variable domain, with the rest looked up from reference TRBV7-9 and TRBJ2-7, is DTGVSQNPRHKITKRGQNVTFRCDPISEHNRLYWYRQTLGQGPEFLTYFQNEAQLEKSRLLSDRFSAERPKGSFSTLEIQRTEQGDSAMYLCASSPVRDEQYFGPGTRLTVT.

V gene TRBV29-1 combines with J gene TRBJ2-5; possibly TRBD2 for D (5 bases). V gave up 3 bases and J gave up 5 bases, with 10 bases separating them. CDR1 and CDR2 from the germline V gene are SQVTM and ANQGSEA. This CDR3 contains 12 residues. CDR3 DNA sequence: TGCAGCGTTGAGGGCAGAGGGGAGACCCAGTACTTC. Protein sequence: CSVEGRGETQYF.

The J gene is TRBJ2-5, the V gene TRBV24-1; D perhaps matches TRBD2 (5 bases). CDR1 and CDR2 (germline): KGHDR, SFDVKD. The CDR3 is made up of 14 amino acids. V lost 2 bases to trimming and J lost 2 bases, with 8 bases between them. This CDR3 is CATSDSPGQETQYF. The CDR3 DNA reads TGTGCCACCAGTGATTCCCCGGGGCAAGAGACCCAGTACTTC.

The rearrangement uses TRBV20-1 and TRBJ1-4, with unresolved D. Trimming took 6 bases from V and 5 from J, leaving 7 bases between them. This CDR3 is 11 amino acids long. CDR1 DFQATT and CDR2 SNEGSKA come from the germline V gene (reference sequence). In nucleotides, the CDR3 is TGCAGTGCCTCTCTCAATGAAAAACTGTTTTTT. Its translation: CSASLNEKLFF.

This clonotype was seen a few times. The genes are TRBV15 and TRBJ2-5; D is undetermined. Germline V gene sequence: CDR1 LNHNV, CDR2 YYDKDF (reference sequence). The CDR3 is 15 amino acids. Deletions cut 0 bases from V and 2 bases from J, with 10 bases between. The CDR3 region is CATSRDRSRQETQYF. DNA for the CDR3: TGTGCCACCAGCAGAGATCGTTCGAGGCAAGAGACCCAGTACTTC.

The chain couples TRBV4-2 to TRBJ1-1; D perhaps matches TRBD1 (5 bases). The CDR3 runs 17 residues. Trimming removed 4 bases at V and 5 bases at J, with 23 bases between. Germline lookup yields CDR1 LGHNA and CDR2 YNFKEQ. CDR3 in amino acids: CASSPPGAGVIHTEAFF. The CDR3 DNA sequence: TGTGCCAGCAGCCCCCCGGGAGCGGGGGTGATCCATACTGAAGCTTTCTTT.

The genes are TRBV10-3 and TRBJ2-2; D could derive from TRBD1 or TRBD2 (6 bases each). Germline V gives CDR1 ENHRY, CDR2 SYGVKD. This CDR3 is built from 15 residues. V was pared by 4 bases and J by 6 bases, with 15 bases between. The CDR3 bases are TGTGCCATCAGTGGCGGGACATCCAGAGCCGGGGAGCTGTTTTTT. Protein sequence: CAISGGTSRAGELFF.

The chain employs TRBV28 and TRBJ1-2, with D tentatively TRBD1 (5 bases). CDR3 size: 11 residues. Germline loops: CDR1 MDHEN, CDR2 SYDVKM. The V and J ends lost 11 bases and 7 bases respectively, with 14 bases between them. The CDR3 DNA follows: TGTGCCTGCCGCGGGGGGTCTGGCTACACCTTC. Its translation: CACRGGSGYTF.

This rearrangement joins TRBV20-1 to TRBJ1-6; D call uncertain. The germline CDR1 and CDR2 sequences are DFQATT and SNEGSKA (reference sequence). V was clipped by 6 bases and J by 5 bases, with 14 bases between them. This CDR3 is built from 14 residues. CDR3 nucleotides: TGCAGTGCCTCCACCGGACGGGATAATTCACCCCTCCACTTT. It yields the protein CSASTGRDNSPLHF.

This clonotype was seen a handful of times. The V call is TRBV20-1, the J call TRBJ2-5; a possible D gene is TRBD1 (5 bases). This CDR3 is built from 14 residues. V was shortened by 0 bases and J by 3 bases, with 11 bases between the two germline ends. In germline, CDR1 is DFQATT, CDR2 SNEGSKA (reference sequence). CDR3 bases: TGCAGTGCTAGAGATTGGGGCAGAGAAGAGACCCAGTACTTC. Encoded protein: CSARDWGREETQYF.

This rearrangement joins TRBV12-3 or TRBV12-4 to TRBJ1-2; D is unresolved. V was pared by 6 bases and J by 5 bases, with 13 bases between. The CDR3 is 13 residues long. This chain's CDR3 is CASRIEGRYGYTF. The DNA for the CDR3 is TGTGCCAGCAGAATTGAGGGAAGGTATGGCTACACCTTC.

The V gene is TRBV6-2 or TRBV6-3, the J gene TRBJ2-3; D is unclear. V was pared by 6 bases and J by 0 bases, with 19 bases between. The CDR3 has 17 amino acids. CDR1 and CDR2 from the germline V gene are MNHEY and SVGEGT. CDR3 DNA: TGTGCCAGCAGACCTGGACGGCCTACCGCTAGCACAGATACGCAGTATTTT. This encodes CASRPGRPTASTDTQYF.